This entry lists 10 T cell receptor beta chains sequenced from one sample in a study of T cell repertoires in cytomegalovirus infection. Their cognate antigens are unknown. Via MiXCR, TCRdb re-called the reads, giving one row per CDR3 protein. This table has 55,000 to 85,000 distinct CDR3 sequences, about 20% appearing once. The sequencing here drew on CD8+ T cells from cultured PBMCs, taken from culture after CMV antigen stimulation. The source is a human donor in good health (CMV status not recorded). Some clones in this sample may be carry-over from other donors' samples.

The gene calls are TRBV7-2 and TRBJ2-3, with TRBD2 matching 10 bases. J was trimmed by 0 bases and V by 6 bases; bases with no gene match: 15. CDR1 SGHTA and CDR2 FQGNSA come from the germline V gene. The CDR3 runs to 19 residues. CDR3 sequence (DNA): TGTGCCAGCAGTCCTAGCGGGGGTATTACACTAGATAGCACAGATACGCAGTATTTT. Its protein product is CASSPSGGITLDSTDTQYF. Variable domain in full (rest from reference TRBV7-2 and TRBJ2-3): GAGVSQSPSNKVTEKGKDVELRCDPISGHTALYWYRQSLGQGLEFLIYFQGNSAPDKSGLPSDRFSAERTGGSVSTLTIQRTQQEDSAVYLCASSPSGGITLDSTDTQYFGPGTRLTVL.

This chain uses TRBV12-5 with TRBJ1-2; tentatively, D is TRBD1 (6 bases). Germline assignment: CDR1 LGHNT and CDR2 FRNRAP. The ends were cut back, 0 bases at V and 6 bases at J, with 20 bases in the middle. The CDR3 runs 17 residues. The CDR3 DNA is TGTGCTAGTGGTTTGGTACCGGACAGCCTTCTGGGGCATGGCTACACCTTC. Translated, it gives CASGLVPDSLLGHGYTF.

This clonotype occurred many times. The V gene is TRBV7-8, the J gene TRBJ2-7; TRBD1 is a possible D gene (5 bases). Looked up from germline, CDR1 is SGHVS and CDR2 is FQNEAQ. The V end lost 1 base, the J end lost 4 bases, and 14 bases lay between the germline ends. This CDR3 comprises 15 residues. CDR3 sequence (DNA): TGTGCCAGCAGCTTAGAGGGGTTATTGAGGTACGAGCAGTACTTC. Amino acid sequence: CASSLEGLLRYEQYF. Full variable domain (rest looked up from reference TRBV7-8 and TRBJ2-7): GAGVSQSPRYKVAKRGQDVALRCDPISGHVSLFWYQQALGQGPEFLTYFQNEAQLDKSGLPSDRFFAERPEGSVSTLKIQRTQQEDSAVYLCASSLEGLLRYEQYFGPGTRLTVT.

This clonotype has a handful of counts. The V and J genes are TRBV7-9 and TRBJ1-2, with D perhaps matching TRBD1 (6 bases). V was cut by 5 bases and J by 2 bases, with 21 bases left in between. The CDR3 is 17 residues long. Germline CDR1 and CDR2: SEHNR and FQNEAQ (reference sequence). The CDR3 spells CASSPGDVTFTNYGYTF. The DNA for the CDR3 is TGTGCCAGCAGCCCAGGGGACGTTACTTTCACAAACTATGGCTACACCTTC.

This clonotype was recorded a few times. The genes are TRBV12-3 or TRBV12-4 and TRBJ2-7; the match to TRBD2 covers 8 bases. Trimming at V came to 3 bases and at J to 2 bases, leaving 6 bases not matched to a gene. CDR3 length: 15 residues. The CDR3 protein is CASSFRSGGAYEQYF. As DNA, the CDR3 is TGTGCCAGCAGTTTCAGGAGCGGGGGTGCCTACGAGCAGTACTTC.

V gene TRBV7-8 combines with J gene TRBJ2-7; unclear D gene. V lost 4 bases and J lost 0, with 16 bases in between. CDR1 SGHVS and CDR2 FQNEAQ come from the germline V gene. This CDR3 spans 16 amino acids. The CDR3 is CASSSFPSGSSYEQYF. The CDR3 nucleotides read TGTGCCAGCAGCTCTTTCCCGTCGGGCAGCTCCTACGAGCAGTACTTC.

This rearrangement joins TRBV2 to TRBJ1-4, with 9 nucleotides matching TRBD1. The CDR3 spans 14 residues. The germline CDR1 and CDR2 sequences are SNHLY and FYNNEI. The V segment lost 4 bases and the J segment 8 bases; nucleotides outside the gene matches: 5. The CDR3, as DNA: TGTGCCAGCAGTGTGGGACAGGGATACGAAAAACTGTTTTTT. Translating it yields CASSVGQGYEKLFF.

This clonotype was counted a few times. The chain has TRBV12-3 or TRBV12-4 and TRBJ1-2; 7 bases map to TRBD1. This CDR3 comprises 15 residues. J gave up 1 base and V 5 bases, and 7 bases lay outside the gene matches. In DNA, the CDR3 is TGTGCCAGCAGTCTTTACCGGGACAGTAACTATGGCTACACCTTC. Its translation: CASSLYRDSNYGYTF.

This clonotype was picked up a small number of times. V and J are TRBV7-8 and TRBJ2-7; D gene uncertain. This CDR3 has 14 amino acids. The V end was cut by 2 bases, the J end by 3 bases, with 11 bases between. From germline, CDR1 is SGHVS and CDR2 FQNEAQ. CDR3 in DNA: TGTGCCAGCAGCTTAACACTTACGAACTACGAGCAGTACTTC. Translation: CASSLTLTNYEQYF.

The table lists this clonotype with many counts. The genes are TRBV7-8 and TRBJ2-7, with 8 nucleotides matching TRBD2. The CDR3 covers 14 residues. V lost 2 bases, J lost 7 bases, and 7 bases stayed unmatched. Germline V gives CDR1 SGHVS, CDR2 FQNEAQ. This chain's CDR3 is CASSLLGGAREQYF. DNA of the CDR3: TGTGCCAGCAGCTTACTCGGGGGGGCTCGTGAGCAGTACTTC.